Sequencing of this TCR beta chain was carried out in a study of long-term antiretroviral therapy in people with HIV. Study-wide results and caveats: Blood dates from the mid-2000s to the late 2010s, possibly under older ART regimens. Whichever time point was examined, clones expanded before ART dominated the repertoire.

This clone was recorded once. Its specificity is not known. They ran version v3.0 of the immunoSEQ assay at survey level. Method: immunoSEQ multiplex PCR; TCRdb's copy keeps in-frame clones and lacks some. Of just over 35,000 clones in the sample, approximately 85% were seen once. The TCR sequence derives from a man younger than 30 with HIV. The sequenced sample was unsorted PBMCs, obtained 2.2 years after starting antiretroviral therapy.

The CDR3 sequence is CASSELGLAGGPQFF. The CDR3 DNA reads TGTGCCAGCAGTGAACTCGGACTAGCGGGGGGCCCGCAGTTCTTC. The chain has TRBV6-1 and TRBJ2-1, with 14 bases lining up with TRBD2. This CDR3 spans 15 amino acids. In germline, CDR1 is MNHNS, CDR2 SASEGT. Trimming removed 2 bases from V and 12 bases from J; junction bases left unmatched: 6.